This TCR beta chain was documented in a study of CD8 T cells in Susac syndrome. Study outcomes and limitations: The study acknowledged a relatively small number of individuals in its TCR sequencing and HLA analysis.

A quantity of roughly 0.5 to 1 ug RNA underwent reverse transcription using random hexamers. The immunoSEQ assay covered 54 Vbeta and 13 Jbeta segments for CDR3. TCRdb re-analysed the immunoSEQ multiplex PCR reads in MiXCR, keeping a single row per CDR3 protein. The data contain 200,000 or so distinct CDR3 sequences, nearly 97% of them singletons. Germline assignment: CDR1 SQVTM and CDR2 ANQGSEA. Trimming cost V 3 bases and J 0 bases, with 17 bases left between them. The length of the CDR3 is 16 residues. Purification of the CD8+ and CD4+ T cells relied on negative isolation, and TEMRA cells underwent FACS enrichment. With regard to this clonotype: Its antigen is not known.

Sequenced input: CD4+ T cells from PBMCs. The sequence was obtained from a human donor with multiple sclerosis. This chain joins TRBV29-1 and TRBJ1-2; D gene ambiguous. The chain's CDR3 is CSVDPRAGTSNYGYTF. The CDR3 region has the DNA TGCAGCGTTGACCCCCGAGCGGGAACTTCTAACTATGGCTACACCTTC.